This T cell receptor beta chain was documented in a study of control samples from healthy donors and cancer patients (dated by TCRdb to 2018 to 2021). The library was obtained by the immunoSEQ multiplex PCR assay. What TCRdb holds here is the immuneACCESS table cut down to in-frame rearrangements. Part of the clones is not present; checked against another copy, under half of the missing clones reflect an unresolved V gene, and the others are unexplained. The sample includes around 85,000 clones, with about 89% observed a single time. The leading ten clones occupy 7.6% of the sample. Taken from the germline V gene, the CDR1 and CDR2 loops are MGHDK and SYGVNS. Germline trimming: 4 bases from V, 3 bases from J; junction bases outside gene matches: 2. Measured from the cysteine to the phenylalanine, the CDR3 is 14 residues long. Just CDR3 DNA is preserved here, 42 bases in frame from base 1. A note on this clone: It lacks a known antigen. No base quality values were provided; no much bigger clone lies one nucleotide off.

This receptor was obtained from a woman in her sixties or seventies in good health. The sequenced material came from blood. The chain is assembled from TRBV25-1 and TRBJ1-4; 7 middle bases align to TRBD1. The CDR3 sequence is CASSVTGANEKLFF. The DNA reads TGTGCCAGCAGTGTAACAGGGGCTAATGAAAAACTGTTTTTT.